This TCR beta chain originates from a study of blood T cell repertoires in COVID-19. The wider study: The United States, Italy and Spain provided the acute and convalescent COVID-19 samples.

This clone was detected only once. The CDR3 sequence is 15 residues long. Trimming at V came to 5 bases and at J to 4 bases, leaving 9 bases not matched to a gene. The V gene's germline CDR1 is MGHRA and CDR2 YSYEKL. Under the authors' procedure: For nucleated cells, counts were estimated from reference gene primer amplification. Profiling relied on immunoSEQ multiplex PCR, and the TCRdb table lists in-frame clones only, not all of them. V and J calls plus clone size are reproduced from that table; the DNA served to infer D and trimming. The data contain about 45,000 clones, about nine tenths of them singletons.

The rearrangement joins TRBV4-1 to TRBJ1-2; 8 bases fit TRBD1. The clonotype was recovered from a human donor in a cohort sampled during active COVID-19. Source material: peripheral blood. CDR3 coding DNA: TGCGCCAGCAGCTACTTGAATGGACAGGGCTATGGCTACACCTTC. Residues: CASSYLNGQGYGYTF.